This passage covers 18 T cell receptor beta chains from one sample sequenced in a study of blood T cell repertoires in COVID-19. Assay used: immunoSEQ multiplex PCR; TCRdb lists only in-frame clones, some missing. The sample has around 250,000 clones; 85% to 90% are singletons. The sequenced sample was PBMCs or T cells enriched from blood (not recorded which). The receptors stem from a man aged 18 to 35 who had recovered from COVID-19.

This clone is a singleton in its sample. V and J are TRBV5-5 and TRBJ2-1; 7 nucleotides align to TRBD1. Germline V gene lookup returns CDR1 SGHKS and CDR2 YYEKEE (reference sequence). The CDR3 totals 17 residues. V lost 2 bases, J lost 1 base, and 9 bases stayed unmatched. DNA for the CDR3: TGTGCCAGCAGCTTCCCCTTACAGGGGCGATCCTACAATGAGCAGTTCTTC. As protein: CASSFPLQGRSYNEQFF. Full variable domain (missing parts from reference TRBV5-5 and TRBJ2-1): DAGVTQSPTHLIKTRGQQVTLRCSPISGHKSVSWYQQVLGQGPQFIFQYYEKEERGRGNFPDRFSARQFPNYSSELNVNALLLGDSALYLCASSFPLQGRSYNEQFFGPGTRLTVL.

This clone appeared a single time. The chain couples TRBV11-2 to TRBJ1-1; D is possibly TRBD1 (5 bases). Germline V gene lookup returns CDR1 SGHAT and CDR2 FQNNGV. CDR3 length: 14 residues. The V and J ends lost 3 bases and 0 bases respectively, with 8 bases between them. The CDR3 coding sequence is TGTGCCAGCAGCTTGACAGTACTGAACACTGAAGCTTTCTTT. It translates to CASSLTVLNTEAFF.

The V and J genes are TRBV5-5 and TRBJ1-5; TRBD1 might be the D (6 bases). The V gene's germline CDR1 is SGHKS and CDR2 YYEKEE (reference sequence). The CDR3 length is 15 residues. V dropped 1 base and J dropped 2 bases, with 10 bases sitting between them. CDR3 sequence: CASSLYREGNQPQHF. In nucleotides, the CDR3 is TGTGCCAGCAGCTTGTACAGGGAAGGCAATCAGCCCCAGCATTTT. Complete variable domain (other parts from reference TRBV5-5 and TRBJ1-5): DAGVTQSPTHLIKTRGQQVTLRCSPISGHKSVSWYQQVLGQGPQFIFQYYEKEERGRGNFPDRFSARQFPNYSSELNVNALLLGDSALYLCASSLYREGNQPQHFGDGTRLSIL.

This clone was found a few times. The chain couples TRBV3-1 (or the pseudogene TRBV3-2) to TRBJ1-5; D perhaps matches TRBD1 (5 bases). Germline lookup yields CDR1 LGHDT and CDR2 YNNKEL (reference sequence). V gave up 4 bases and J gave up 5 bases, with 9 bases separating them. The CDR3 is 13 residues long. CDR3 sequence (DNA): TGTGCCAGCAGCCCAGCGGGGGATCAGCCCCAGCATTTT. Its translation is CASSPAGDQPQHF.

The chain is built from TRBV7-8 and TRBJ2-5; 15 nucleotides match TRBD2. The germline V gene has CDR1 SGHVS and CDR2 FQNEAQ. This CDR3 contains 17 residues. V lost 4 bases and J lost 4; bases outside the gene matches: 7. CDR3 sequence (DNA): TGTGCCAGCAGCTCCGGACTAGCGGGAGGGCTAGGAGAGACCCAGTACTTC. Its protein product is CASSSGLAGGLGETQYF. Filled out from reference TRBV7-8 and TRBJ2-5, the complete variable domain reads GAGVSQSPRYKVAKRGQDVALRCDPISGHVSLFWYQQALGQGPEFLTYFQNEAQLDKSGLPSDRFFAERPEGSVSTLKIQRTQQEDSAVYLCASSSGLAGGLGETQYFGPGTRLLVL.

The rearrangement joins TRBV18 to TRBJ1-1; D is uncertain. Germline CDR1 is KGHSH and CDR2 is LQKENI. Trimming removed 2 bases from V and 3 bases from J, with 10 bases in between. The CDR3 loop spans 14 amino acids. The CDR3 coding sequence is TGTGCCAGCTCACCAGCCGGGGAGGACACTGAAGCTTTCTTT. Protein: CASSPAGEDTEAFF. The entire variable domain, with the rest obtained from reference TRBV18 and TRBJ1-1, is as follows: NAGVMQNPRHLVRRRGQEARLRCSPMKGHSHVYWYRQLPEEGLKFMVYLQKENIIDESGMPKERFSAEFPKEGPSILRIQQVVRGDSAAYFCASSPAGEDTEAFFGQGTRLTVV.

The sample holds many counts of this clone. The rearrangement joins TRBV9 to TRBJ2-7, with D perhaps matching TRBD1 (6 bases). Trimming pared 6 bases from V and 0 bases from J, leaving 16 bases between. CDR3 length: 15 amino acids. CDR1 and CDR2 (germline): SGDLS, YYNGEE. Written as DNA, the CDR3 is TGTGCCAGCACCCACAGGGAACTCAACTCCTACGAGCAGTACTTC. Protein: CASTHRELNSYEQYF.

The rearrangement joins TRBV3-1 (or the pseudogene TRBV3-2) to TRBJ2-1, with 7 bases lining up with TRBD2. This CDR3 is built from 14 residues. The J segment lost 7 bases and the V segment lost 7 bases, leaving 10 bases of the junction unmatched. CDR1 is LGHDT and CDR2 is YNNKEL in the germline V gene (reference sequence). The CDR3 here is CASKRSLGGNEQFF. The CDR3 DNA reads TGTGCCAGCAAGCGCTCTCTGGGGGGGAATGAGCAGTTCTTC.

The rearrangement joins TRBV29-1 to TRBJ2-5; no definite D call. The V end lost 4 bases, the J end lost 4 bases, and 13 bases lay between the germline ends. From germline, CDR1 is SQVTM and CDR2 ANQGSEA. The CDR3 has 13 residues. This chain's CDR3 is CSVGPPLRETQYF. CDR3 nucleotide sequence: TGCAGCGTTGGTCCTCCTCTCCGAGAGACCCAGTACTTC.

V gene TRBV6-6 combines with J gene TRBJ2-1; TRBD2 matches at 10 bases. Germline loops: CDR1 MNHNY, CDR2 SVGAGI (reference sequence). V gave up 4 bases and J gave up 9 bases; unmatched junction bases: 12. The CDR3 extends over 16 amino acids. CDR3 sequence (DNA): TGTGCCAGCAGTTTAGGTCTTAGCGGGGGGTTTGTTGAGCAGTTCTTC. The encoded protein is CASSLGLSGGFVEQFF.

The chain couples TRBV24-1 to TRBJ1-5, with 9 nucleotides matching TRBD1. This CDR3 comprises 18 residues. The J segment lost 0 bases and the V segment lost 5 bases, leaving 10 bases of the junction unmatched. CDR1 and CDR2 from the germline V gene are KGHDR and SFDVKD. The CDR3, as DNA: TGTGCCACCAGTGTTACCGGGACAGGGCCCTATAGCAATCAGCCCCAGCATTTT. The encoded protein is CATSVTGTGPYSNQPQHF.

The chain is built from TRBV4-1 and TRBJ2-7; 7 bases line up with TRBD1. V gave up 0 bases and J gave up 0 bases; unmatched junction bases: 5. The CDR3 length is 16 residues. Germline-derived CDR1 and CDR2 are MGHRA and YSYEKL. The CDR3 is CASSQEGDSSSYEQYF. In nucleotides, the CDR3 is TGCGCCAGCAGCCAAGAGGGGGACAGTAGCTCCTACGAGCAGTACTTC.

The chain uses TRBV7-9 and TRBJ2-7, with D maybe TRBD1 (6 bases). The germline V and J ends were trimmed by 2 bases and 0 bases, with 11 bases remaining between them. The CDR3 totals 15 residues. Germline V gene data show CDR1 as SEHNR and CDR2 as FQNEAQ (reference sequence). CDR3 residues: CASSLKQGSSYEQYF. Written as DNA, the CDR3 is TGTGCCAGCAGCTTAAAACAGGGAAGCTCCTACGAGCAGTACTTC.

This clone was seen only a few times. This chain joins TRBV24-1 and TRBJ2-3; D perhaps matches TRBD1 (6 bases). Germline assignment: CDR1 KGHDR and CDR2 SFDVKD. The CDR3 sequence is 18 residues long. Trimming cost V 2 bases and J 3 bases, with 20 bases left between them. DNA for the CDR3: TGTGCCACCAGTGATTCAATACCACAGGGACGTGGAACAGATACGCAGTATTTT. Its translation: CATSDSIPQGRGTDTQYF.

The V call is TRBV5-1, the J call TRBJ1-2; 10 bases fit TRBD1. The CDR3 spans 16 residues. The germline CDR1 and CDR2 sequences are SGHRS and YFSETQ. Unmatched junction bases numbered 8, after V lost 3 bases and J lost 3 bases. The CDR3 is CASSSLDRGIDYGYTF. The CDR3 region has the DNA TGCGCCAGCAGCTCGTTGGACAGGGGGATCGACTATGGCTACACCTTC.

J is TRBJ2-1 and V is TRBV5-1; 9 bases are a match to TRBD2. This CDR3 has 16 residues. J was trimmed by 9 bases and V by 1 base; bases with no gene match: 11. Germline CDR1 reads SGHRS; CDR2 reads YFSETQ. DNA of the CDR3: TGCGCCAGCAGCTTGCTTAGCGGGGGTGGACGGGGTGAGCAGTTCTTC. Protein: CASSLLSGGGRGEQFF.

J is TRBJ2-5 and V is TRBV20-1, with D unclear. The CDR3 contains 11 residues. Germline V CDR1 and CDR2: DFQATT, SNEGSKA (reference sequence). V was clipped by 2 bases and J by 5 bases, with 6 bases between them. CDR3 nucleotide sequence: TGCAGTGCTAGAAATCTGGAGACCCAGTACTTC. It translates to CSARNLETQYF.

CDR3 residues: CASRPGGGTGELFF. The CDR3 DNA reads as TGCGCCAGCCGACCTGGCGGGGGAACCGGGGAGCTGTTTTTT. V and J are TRBV5-1 and TRBJ2-2; 7 bases match TRBD2. V shed 7 bases and J 5 bases; nucleotides not matched to a gene: 8. Germline V gives CDR1 SGHRS, CDR2 YFSETQ. This CDR3 comprises 14 residues.